The 24 T cell receptor beta chains below come from one sample, sequenced in a study of T cells after yellow fever vaccination. TCRdb fed the 5' RACE reads into MiXCR, producing one record per CDR3 protein. The data show 620,000 or so distinct CDR3 sequences, less than 20% seen once. The sample was PBMCs, taken about 5 days after the first yellow fever vaccination. These receptors were obtained from a man between 18 and 35 years old who received the YFV17D yellow fever vaccine.

A few counts support this clonotype. This chain uses TRBV4-3 with TRBJ2-2; 9 bases align to TRBD1. This CDR3 has 18 amino acids. CDR1 and CDR2 from the germline V gene are LGHNA and YSLEER. The junction had 11 bases not matched to a gene; V was cut back by 0 bases and J by 6 bases. CDR3 loop: CASSQEGLGQGKAGELFF. CDR3 DNA sequence: TGCGCCAGCAGCCAAGAGGGCCTAGGACAGGGGAAGGCCGGGGAGCTGTTTTTT.

The V call is TRBV19, the J call TRBJ2-2; D possibly matches TRBD1 or TRBD2 (5 bases each). The CDR3 runs 16 residues. Trimming took off 6 bases at V and 0 bases at J, with 14 bases between the two ends. The germline V gene has CDR1 LNHDA and CDR2 SQIVND (reference sequence). CDR3 DNA: TGTGCCAGTAGATCTGGGGACGGACCGAACACCGGGGAGCTGTTTTTT. This encodes CASRSGDGPNTGELFF.

The chain carries TRBV7-9 and TRBJ2-5, with a weak D call TRBD2 (6 bases). The CDR3 runs 13 residues. Trimming removed 5 bases at V and 3 bases at J, with 10 bases between. CDR1 is SEHNR, CDR2 FQNEAQ, per germline (reference sequence). In DNA form, the CDR3 reads TGTGCCAGCAGCGCCCCGGGGGAAGAGACCCAGTACTTC. Its protein product is CASSAPGEETQYF.

The J gene is TRBJ2-5, the V gene TRBV24-1, with D perhaps matching TRBD2 (6 bases). The CDR3 loop spans 13 amino acids. Germline V gene sequence: CDR1 KGHDR, CDR2 SFDVKD. V dropped 10 bases and J dropped 7 bases, with 18 bases sitting between them. CDR3 loop: CATSRPGGGTQYF. The CDR3 DNA reads TGTGCCACAAGCCGTCCCGGGGGAGGGACCCAGTACTTC.

The V and J genes are TRBV11-2 and TRBJ2-2; D possibly corresponds to TRBD2 (7 bases). Germline CDR1 is SGHAT and CDR2 is FQNNGV. With 2 bases removed from V and 5 bases from J, the gap between germline ends came to 15 bases. The CDR3 is 16 amino acids. The CDR3: CASSLRGGGGTGELFF. The CDR3 coding sequence is TGTGCCAGCAGCTTAAGAGGAGGGGGGGGTACCGGGGAGCTGTTTTTT.

The chain joins TRBV4-3 to TRBJ2-7, with D hard to call. CDR3 length equals 13 residues. Deletions cut 5 bases from V and 3 bases from J, with 11 bases between. From germline, CDR1 is LGHNA and CDR2 YSLEER. As DNA, the CDR3 is TGCGCCAGCAGCTACGGAGCCAACTACGAGCAGTACTTC. This sequence encodes CASSYGANYEQYF.

This chain uses TRBV20-1 with TRBJ1-6, with 9 positions matching TRBD1. The germline V gene has CDR1 DFQATT and CDR2 SNEGSKA (reference sequence). With 5 bases clipped from V and 9 bases from J, the junction kept 14 bases outside the gene matches. CDR3 size: 16 residues. Written as DNA, the CDR3 is TGCAGTGCTCGCAGTCCCGGGACAGGGTTCGGTTCACCCCTCCACTTT. Translating gives CSARSPGTGFGSPLHF.

Comments on this clonotype: A much bigger clone sits one base away, suggesting this may be a read error. The chain links TRBV12-3 or TRBV12-4 to TRBJ2-5, with D perhaps given as TRBD1 or TRBD2 (6 bases each). The CDR3 consists of 11 residues. V dropped 3 bases and J dropped 9 bases, with 8 bases sitting between them. The CDR3 DNA follows: TGTGCCAGCAGTTTGAGGGGGGCCCAGTACTTC. Its translation is CASSLRGAQYF.

The J gene is TRBJ2-7, the V gene TRBV6-2 or TRBV6-3; D remains ambiguous. There are 12 residues in the CDR3. Germline values: CDR1 MNHEY, CDR2 SVGEGT. Trimming removed 2 bases from V and 7 bases from J, with 9 bases in between. The CDR3 coding sequence is TGTGCCAGCAGTTACCGGATCGGGGAGCAGTACTTC. Its protein product is CASSYRIGEQYF.

This clonotype has more than one count but fewer than ten. This chain links TRBV6-2 or TRBV6-3 with TRBJ1-1; D is possibly TRBD1 (6 bases). The CDR3 extends over 15 amino acids. Germline-derived CDR1 and CDR2 are MNHEY and SVGEGT. Between the trimmed V and J ends, which lost 0 bases and 6 bases, there was a span of 14 bases. CDR3 residues: CASSYSTTGGPEAFF. The CDR3, as DNA: TGTGCCAGCAGTTACTCTACCACGGGGGGCCCTGAAGCTTTCTTT.

V is TRBV9 and J is TRBJ2-5; TRBD1 might be the D (6 bases). Germline V gene data show CDR1 as SGDLS and CDR2 as YYNGEE. The CDR3 loop spans 16 amino acids. V lost 0 bases and J 1 base, leaving 13 bases between the germline ends. The CDR3 is CASSVAVGAIQETQYF. The CDR3 nucleotides are TGTGCCAGCAGCGTAGCCGTGGGGGCCATCCAAGAGACCCAGTACTTC.

J is TRBJ1-1 and V is TRBV11-2; D unclear. The germline V gene encodes CDR1 SGHAT and CDR2 FQNNGV. This CDR3 has 13 amino acids. V lost 5 bases and J 7 bases, leaving 14 bases between the germline ends. The chain's CDR3 is CASSGYSMGEAFF. DNA for the CDR3: TGTGCCAGCAGCGGGTACAGCATGGGTGAAGCTTTCTTT.

This clonotype appeared many times. The chain employs TRBV5-1 and TRBJ2-7; D gene ambiguous. In germline, CDR1 is SGHRS, CDR2 YFSETQ. Deletions cut 1 base from V and 6 bases from J, with 11 bases between. This CDR3 spans 13 amino acids. CDR3 sequence (DNA): TGCGCCAGCAGCTTGCTAAGTGCTACCGAGCAGTACGTC. This codes for CASSLLSATEQYV.

The V call is TRBV7-9, the J call TRBJ2-7, with D possibly being TRBD1 (6 bases). Trimming took off 6 bases at V and 7 bases at J, with 13 bases between the two ends. Germline V gives CDR1 SEHNR, CDR2 FQNEAQ (reference sequence). The CDR3 is 12 amino acids. This chain's CDR3 is CASSFRGNEQYV. The DNA for the CDR3 is TGTGCCAGCAGTTTCAGGGGAAATGAGCAGTACGTC.

V is TRBV5-5 and J is TRBJ2-1, with TRBD1 matching over 8 bases. The ends lost 0 bases at V and 7 bases at J; junction bases unmatched: 3. The germline gives CDR1 SGHKS, CDR2 YYEKEE (reference sequence). The CDR3 covers 14 residues. The CDR3 protein is CASSLDRGVNEQFF. The CDR3 nucleotides are TGTGCCAGCAGCTTGGACAGGGGGGTGAATGAGCAGTTCTTC.

This clonotype has just one count. As the CDR3 is not closed by the conserved phenylalanine or tryptophan, this likely results from a read error. The V and J genes are TRBV5-5 and TRBJ2-3; 14 bases match TRBD2. CDR1 and CDR2 (germline): SGHKS, YYEKEE (reference sequence). With 4 bases clipped from V and 3 bases from J, the junction kept 4 bases outside the gene matches. The CDR3 consists of 16 residues. The CDR3 region has the DNA TGTGCCAGCAGCACCGGACTAGCGGGGGGTACAGATACGCAGTATATT. This translates into CASSTGLAGGTDTQYI.

The genes are TRBV13 and TRBJ2-6; D perhaps matches TRBD2 (6 bases). The CDR3 loop spans 15 amino acids. Germline V gives CDR1 PRHDT, CDR2 FYEKMQ (reference sequence). Trimming stripped 3 bases from V and 3 bases from J, with 9 bases between. The CDR3 loop is CASSFGGGGANVLTF. CDR3 DNA: TGTGCCAGCAGCTTTGGGGGAGGTGGGGCCAACGTCCTGACTTTC.

The chain uses TRBV6-5 and TRBJ1-4, with D tentatively TRBD1 (5 bases). V dropped 2 bases and J dropped 7 bases, with 11 bases sitting between them. The CDR3 has 14 residues. Germline CDR1 and CDR2: MNHEY and SVGAGI. The CDR3 sequence is CASSYRGVGEKLFF. The DNA for the CDR3 is TGTGCCAGCAGTTACCGGGGGGTCGGTGAAAAACTGTTTTTT.

This clonotype was counted between two and nine times. The CDR3 bases are TGCAGTGCCAGCAGAGGTGGGAATGAGCAGTTCTTC. Residues: CSASRGGNEQFF. The chain couples TRBV20-1 to TRBJ2-1; no clear D gene. Germline V lookup: CDR1 DFQATT, CDR2 SNEGSKA (reference sequence). V dropped 6 bases and J dropped 7 bases, with 13 bases sitting between them. The CDR3 length is 12 residues.

A few counts support this clonotype. This rearrangement joins TRBV4-1 to TRBJ2-5; 13 bases are shared with TRBD2. Germline V gene sequence: CDR1 MGHRA, CDR2 YSYEKL. This CDR3 is 15 amino acids long. V trimming: 6 bases; J trimming: 2 bases; junction bases outside the gene matches: 3. In nucleotides, the CDR3 is TGCGCCAGCAGACCGGGACTAGCGGGGCAAGAGACCCAGTACTTC. The encoded protein is CASRPGLAGQETQYF.

The chain links TRBV20-1 to TRBJ2-1; the match to TRBD1 covers 8 bases. The CDR3 has 14 amino acids. The germline CDR1 and CDR2 sequences are DFQATT and SNEGSKA (reference sequence). The V segment lost 3 bases and the J segment 7 bases; nucleotides outside the gene matches: 8. The CDR3 is CSARGPQGANEQFF. The CDR3 nucleotides are TGCAGTGCTAGGGGCCCCCAGGGGGCGAATGAGCAGTTCTTC.

The chain joins TRBV20-1 to TRBJ2-4; D remains unclear. Trimming stripped 2 bases from V and 0 bases from J, with 8 bases between. In germline, CDR1 is DFQATT, CDR2 SNEGSKA (reference sequence). The CDR3 consists of 14 residues. DNA of the CDR3: TGCAGTGCTAGACAGACCCTAGCCAAAAACATTCAGTACTTC. Residues: CSARQTLAKNIQYF.

This chain joins TRBV5-6 and TRBJ2-5; possible D gene TRBD1, 5 bases. V was cut by 0 bases and J by 10 bases, with 10 bases left in between. Germline values: CDR1 SGHDT, CDR2 YYEEEE. The CDR3 is made up of 12 amino acids. CDR3 DNA: TGTGCCAGCAGCTTGGACGGTCAGGGCCAGTACTTC. This encodes CASSLDGQGQYF.

The chain uses TRBV7-2 and TRBJ2-1; 10 bases are shared with TRBD2. The CDR3 is 17 amino acids. With 5 bases clipped from V and 4 bases from J, the junction kept 11 bases outside the gene matches. Per germline, CDR1 SGHTA and CDR2 FQGNSA. In DNA form, the CDR3 reads TGTGCCAGCAGCCCCTCCCCCTCTAGCGGGGGATACAATGAGCAGTTCTTC. Translating gives CASSPSPSSGGYNEQFF.